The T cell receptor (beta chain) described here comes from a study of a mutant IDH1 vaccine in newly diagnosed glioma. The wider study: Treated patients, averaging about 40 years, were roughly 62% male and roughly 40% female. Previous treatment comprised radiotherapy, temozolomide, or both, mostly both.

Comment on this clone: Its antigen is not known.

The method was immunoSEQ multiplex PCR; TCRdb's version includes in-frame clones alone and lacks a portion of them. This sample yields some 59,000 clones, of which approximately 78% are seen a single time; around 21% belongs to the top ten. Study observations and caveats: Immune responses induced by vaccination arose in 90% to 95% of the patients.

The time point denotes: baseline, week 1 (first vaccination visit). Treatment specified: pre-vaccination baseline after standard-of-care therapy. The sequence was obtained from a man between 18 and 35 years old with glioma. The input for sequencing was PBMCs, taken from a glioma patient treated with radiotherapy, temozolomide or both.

The CDR3 protein is CASGGTVYNSPLHF. CDR3 bases: TGTGCCAGCGGCGGGACAGTTTATAATTCACCCCTCCACTTT. V is TRBV7-9 and J is TRBJ1-6, with 7 nucleotides matching TRBD1. The germline CDR1 and CDR2 sequences are SEHNR and FQNEAQ (reference sequence). The V gene end was trimmed by 8 bases and the J gene end by 4 bases; junction bases not matched to a gene: 5. The CDR3 has 14 amino acids.